This T cell receptor (beta chain) was captured in a study of T cells after yellow fever vaccination. Across the whole study: Libraries from low-cell-number fractions were prepared with the SMART-Seq v4 Ultra Low Input RNA kit.

The CDR3 extends over 13 amino acids. The V end was cut by 5 bases, the J end by 4 bases, with 10 bases between. Per germline, CDR1 SEHNR and CDR2 FQNEAQ (reference sequence). In TCRdb, the 5' RACE reads were re-called with MiXCR into one record per CDR3 protein. The sample records 70,000 to 80,000 distinct CDR3 sequences, about 7.7% being singletons. The clonotype was recovered from a young man who received the YFV17D yellow fever vaccine. The gene calls are TRBV7-9 and TRBJ2-3; D ambiguous. This sample comprised CD8+ T cells sorted from PBMCs, obtained 10 days after the first yellow fever vaccination. The CDR3 coding sequence is TGTGCCAGCAGCCGGATATCGCCAGATACGCAGTATTTT. Translation gives CASSRISPDTQYF.